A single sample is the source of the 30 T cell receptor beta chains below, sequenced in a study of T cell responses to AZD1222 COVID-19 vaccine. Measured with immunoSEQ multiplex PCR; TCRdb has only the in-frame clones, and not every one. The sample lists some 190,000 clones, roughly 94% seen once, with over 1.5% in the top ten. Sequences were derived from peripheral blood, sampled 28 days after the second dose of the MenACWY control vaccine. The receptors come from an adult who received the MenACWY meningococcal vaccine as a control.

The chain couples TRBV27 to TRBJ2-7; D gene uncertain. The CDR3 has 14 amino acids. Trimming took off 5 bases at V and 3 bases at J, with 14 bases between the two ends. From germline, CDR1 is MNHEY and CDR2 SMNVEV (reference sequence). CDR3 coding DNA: TGTGCCAGCAGTCCTGCCTCCTCTTACTACGAGCAGTACTTC. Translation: CASSPASSYYEQYF.

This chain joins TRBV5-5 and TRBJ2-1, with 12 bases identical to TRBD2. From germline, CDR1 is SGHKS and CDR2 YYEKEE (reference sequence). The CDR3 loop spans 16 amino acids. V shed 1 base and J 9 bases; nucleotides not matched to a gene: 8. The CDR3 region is CASSLRLAGAQGEQFF. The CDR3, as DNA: TGTGCCAGCAGCTTGAGACTAGCGGGAGCACAGGGTGAGCAGTTCTTC.

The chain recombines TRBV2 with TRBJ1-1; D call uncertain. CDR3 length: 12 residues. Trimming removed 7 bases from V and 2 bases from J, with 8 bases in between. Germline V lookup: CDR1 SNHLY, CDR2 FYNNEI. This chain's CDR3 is CASNLGNTEAFF. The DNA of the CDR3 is TGTGCCAGCAATCTGGGTAACACTGAAGCTTTCTTT.

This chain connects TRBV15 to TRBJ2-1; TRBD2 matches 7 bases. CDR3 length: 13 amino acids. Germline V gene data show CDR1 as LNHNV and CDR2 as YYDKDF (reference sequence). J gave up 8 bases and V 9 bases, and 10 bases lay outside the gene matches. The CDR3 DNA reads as TGTGCCACTAGACTAGCCCTTTTCGATGAGCAGTTCTTC. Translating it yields CATRLALFDEQFF.

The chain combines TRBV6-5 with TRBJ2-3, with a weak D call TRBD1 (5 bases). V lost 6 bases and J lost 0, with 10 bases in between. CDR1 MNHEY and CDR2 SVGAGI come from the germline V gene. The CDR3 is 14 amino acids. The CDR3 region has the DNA TGTGCCAGCAGACCAGGGATTAGCACAGATACGCAGTATTTT. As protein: CASRPGISTDTQYF.

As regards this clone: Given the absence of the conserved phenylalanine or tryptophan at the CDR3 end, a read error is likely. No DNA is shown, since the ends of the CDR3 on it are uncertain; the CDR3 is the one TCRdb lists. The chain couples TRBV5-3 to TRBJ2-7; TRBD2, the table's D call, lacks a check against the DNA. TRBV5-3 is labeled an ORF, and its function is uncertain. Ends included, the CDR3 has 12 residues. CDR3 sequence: CARSLYVLNFLA.

The CDR3 nucleotides are TGTGCCTCATACATTTCTGGAAACACCATATATTTT. It codes for CASYISGNTIYF. The chain recombines TRBV30 with TRBJ1-3; D is uncertain. The V gene lost 7 bases and the J gene lost 1 base, with 8 bases spanning the gap. Per germline, CDR1 GTSNPN and CDR2 SVGIG (reference sequence). This CDR3 region has 12 residues.

This CDR3 reads CASSPGPYNEQFF. The CDR3 DNA reads as TGTGCCAGCAGCCCCGGTCCTTACAATGAGCAGTTCTTC. J is TRBJ2-1 and V is TRBV3-1 (or the pseudogene TRBV3-2); D uncertain. Germline V CDR1 and CDR2: LGHDT, YNNKEL (reference sequence). The ends were cut back, 4 bases at V and 4 bases at J, with 8 bases in the middle. CDR3 length: 13 residues.

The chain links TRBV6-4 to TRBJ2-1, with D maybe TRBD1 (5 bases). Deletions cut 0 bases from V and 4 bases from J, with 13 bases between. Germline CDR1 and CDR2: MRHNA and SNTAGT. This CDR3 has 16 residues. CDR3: CASSDSVGPGYNEQFF. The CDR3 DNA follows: TGTGCCAGCAGTGACTCGGTAGGTCCAGGGTACAATGAGCAGTTCTTC.

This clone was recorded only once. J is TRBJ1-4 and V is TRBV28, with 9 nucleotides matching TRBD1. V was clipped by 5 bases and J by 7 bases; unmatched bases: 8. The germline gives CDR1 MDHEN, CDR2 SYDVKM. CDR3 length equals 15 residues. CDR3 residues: CASSPGQGWIEKLFF. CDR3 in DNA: TGTGCCAGCAGTCCCGGACAGGGGTGGATTGAAAAACTGTTTTTT.

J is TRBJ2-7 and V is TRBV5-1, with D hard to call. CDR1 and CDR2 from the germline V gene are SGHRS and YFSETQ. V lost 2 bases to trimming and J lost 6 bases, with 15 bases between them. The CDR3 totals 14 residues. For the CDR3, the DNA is TGCGCCAGCAGCTTTGCCGGCGTACAGCCCGAGCAGTACTTC. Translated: CASSFAGVQPEQYF.

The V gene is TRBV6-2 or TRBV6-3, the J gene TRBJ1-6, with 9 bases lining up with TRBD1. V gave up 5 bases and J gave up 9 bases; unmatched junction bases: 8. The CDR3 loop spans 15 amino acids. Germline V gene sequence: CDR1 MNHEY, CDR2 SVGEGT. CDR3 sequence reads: CASSLSGDRVSPLHF. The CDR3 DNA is TGTGCCAGCAGTCTATCGGGGGACAGGGTTTCACCCCTCCACTTT.

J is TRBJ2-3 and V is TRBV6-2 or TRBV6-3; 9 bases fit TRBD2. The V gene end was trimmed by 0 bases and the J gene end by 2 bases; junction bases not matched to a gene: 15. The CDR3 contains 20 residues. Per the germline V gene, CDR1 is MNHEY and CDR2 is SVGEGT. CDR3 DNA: TGTGCCAGCAGTTACTCCCCCCTCCGCAGCGGGGGGACCCTCACAGATACGCAGTATTTT. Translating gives CASSYSPLRSGGTLTDTQYF.

CDR3 sequence (DNA): TGTGCCTGGAGTCGGAGCACAGATACGCAGTATTTT. Translation: CAWSRSTDTQYF. This chain connects TRBV30 to TRBJ2-3; D unclear. CDR1 GTSNPN and CDR2 SVGIG come from the germline V gene (reference sequence). Trimming pared 2 bases from V and 0 bases from J, leaving 3 bases between. The length of the CDR3 is 12 residues.

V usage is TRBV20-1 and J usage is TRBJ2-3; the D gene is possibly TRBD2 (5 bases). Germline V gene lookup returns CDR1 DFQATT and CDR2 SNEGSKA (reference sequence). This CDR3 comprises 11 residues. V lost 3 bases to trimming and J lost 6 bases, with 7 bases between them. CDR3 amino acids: CSARRADTQYF. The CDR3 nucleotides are TGCAGTGCTAGGAGGGCGGATACGCAGTATTTT.

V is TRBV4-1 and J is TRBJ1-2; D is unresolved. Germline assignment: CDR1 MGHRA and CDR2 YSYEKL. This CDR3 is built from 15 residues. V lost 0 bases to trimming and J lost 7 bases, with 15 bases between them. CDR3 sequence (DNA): TGCGCCAGCAGCCAAGAGTCTGAGCCTCACGCTGGCTACACCTTC. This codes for CASSQESEPHAGYTF.

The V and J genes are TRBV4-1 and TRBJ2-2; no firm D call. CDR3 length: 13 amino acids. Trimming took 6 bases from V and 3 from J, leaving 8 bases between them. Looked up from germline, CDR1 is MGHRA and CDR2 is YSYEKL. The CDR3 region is CASSFRDTGELFF. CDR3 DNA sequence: TGCGCCAGCAGTTTCAGAGACACCGGGGAGCTGTTTTTT.

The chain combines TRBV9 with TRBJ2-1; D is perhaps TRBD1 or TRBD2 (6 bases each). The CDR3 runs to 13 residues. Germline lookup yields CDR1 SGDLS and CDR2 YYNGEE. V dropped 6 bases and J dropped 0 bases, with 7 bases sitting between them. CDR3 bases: TGTGCCAGCAAGGGGGGCTCCTACAATGAGCAGTTCTTC. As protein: CASKGGSYNEQFF.

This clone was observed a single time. The CDR3 loop is CASSPRQDYNEKLFF. CDR3 DNA: TGTGCCAGCAGCCCGAGACAGGATTACAATGAAAAACTGTTTTTT. The chain employs TRBV3-1 (or the pseudogene TRBV3-2) and TRBJ1-4; possibly TRBD1 for D (6 bases). The CDR3 length is 15 residues. The ends were cut back, 4 bases at V and 5 bases at J, with 14 bases in the middle. Germline loops: CDR1 LGHDT, CDR2 YNNKEL (reference sequence).

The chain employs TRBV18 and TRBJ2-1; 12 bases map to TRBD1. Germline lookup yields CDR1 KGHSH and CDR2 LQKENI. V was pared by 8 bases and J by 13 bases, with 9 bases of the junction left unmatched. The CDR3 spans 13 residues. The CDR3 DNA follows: TGTGCCAGCCGGGGACAGGGGGCTGATATCCAGTTCTTC. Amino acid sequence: CASRGQGADIQFF. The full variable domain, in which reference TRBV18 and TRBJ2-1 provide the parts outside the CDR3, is NAGVMQNPRHLVRRRGQEARLRCSPMKGHSHVYWYRQLPEEGLKFMVYLQKENIIDESGMPKERFSAEFPKEGPSILRIQQVVRGDSAAYFCASRGQGADIQFFGPGTRLTVL.

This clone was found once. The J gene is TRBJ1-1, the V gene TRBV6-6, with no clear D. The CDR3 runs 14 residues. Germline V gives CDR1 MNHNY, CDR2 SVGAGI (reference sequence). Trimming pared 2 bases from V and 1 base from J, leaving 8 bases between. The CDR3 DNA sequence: TGTGCCAGCAGTTACGCCCTAACGAACACTGAAGCTTTCTTT. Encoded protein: CASSYALTNTEAFF.

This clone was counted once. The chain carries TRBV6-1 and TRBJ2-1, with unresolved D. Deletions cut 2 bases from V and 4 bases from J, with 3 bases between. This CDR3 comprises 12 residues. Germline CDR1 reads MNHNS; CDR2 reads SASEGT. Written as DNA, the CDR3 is TGTGCCAGCAGTGAATTGTACAATGAGCAGTTCTTC. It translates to CASSELYNEQFF.

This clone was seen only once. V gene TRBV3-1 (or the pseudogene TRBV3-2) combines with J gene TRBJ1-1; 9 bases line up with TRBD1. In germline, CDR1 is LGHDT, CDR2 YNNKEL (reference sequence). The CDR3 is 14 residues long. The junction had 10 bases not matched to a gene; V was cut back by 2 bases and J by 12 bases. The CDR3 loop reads CASSQQGGQGISFF. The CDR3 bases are TGTGCCAGCAGCCAACAAGGGGGACAGGGCATATCTTTCTTT.

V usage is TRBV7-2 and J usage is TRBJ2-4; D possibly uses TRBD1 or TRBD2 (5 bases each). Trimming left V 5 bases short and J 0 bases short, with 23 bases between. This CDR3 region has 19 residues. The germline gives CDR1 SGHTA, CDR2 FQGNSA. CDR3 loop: CASSPFPIWGTLAKNIQYF. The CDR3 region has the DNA TGTGCCAGCAGCCCCTTCCCCATTTGGGGGACCCTAGCCAAAAACATTCAGTACTTC.

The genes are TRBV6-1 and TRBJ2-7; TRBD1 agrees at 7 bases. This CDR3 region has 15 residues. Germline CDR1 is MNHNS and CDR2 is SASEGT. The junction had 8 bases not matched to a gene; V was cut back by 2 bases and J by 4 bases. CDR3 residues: CASSEMKGQKYEQYF. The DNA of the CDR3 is TGTGCCAGCAGTGAAATGAAGGGACAGAAATACGAGCAGTACTTC.

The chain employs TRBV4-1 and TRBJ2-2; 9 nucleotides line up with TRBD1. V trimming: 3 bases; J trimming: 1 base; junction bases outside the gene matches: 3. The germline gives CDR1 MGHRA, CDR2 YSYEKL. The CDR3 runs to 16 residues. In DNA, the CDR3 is TGCGCCAGCAGCCAGATGACAGGGGGGAACACCGGGGAGCTGTTTTTT. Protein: CASSQMTGGNTGELFF.

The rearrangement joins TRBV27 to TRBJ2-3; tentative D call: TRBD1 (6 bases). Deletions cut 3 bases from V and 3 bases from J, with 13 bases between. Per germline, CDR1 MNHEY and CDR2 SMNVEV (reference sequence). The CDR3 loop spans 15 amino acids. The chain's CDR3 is CASSFTQGITDTQYF. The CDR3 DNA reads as TGTGCCAGCAGTTTTACGCAGGGGATAACAGATACGCAGTATTTT.

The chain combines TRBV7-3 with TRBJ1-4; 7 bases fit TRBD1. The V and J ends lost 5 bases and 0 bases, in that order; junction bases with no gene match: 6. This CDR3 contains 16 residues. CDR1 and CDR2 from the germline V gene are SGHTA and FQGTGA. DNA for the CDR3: TGTGCCAGCAGCGAAATAACAGGGGCAACTAATGAAAAACTGTTTTTT. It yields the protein CASSEITGATNEKLFF.

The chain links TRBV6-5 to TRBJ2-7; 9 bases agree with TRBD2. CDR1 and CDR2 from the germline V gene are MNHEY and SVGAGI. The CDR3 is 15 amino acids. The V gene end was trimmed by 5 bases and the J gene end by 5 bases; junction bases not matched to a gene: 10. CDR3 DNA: TGTGCCAGCAGTCTTTTAGCGGGAGACCCCGACGAGCAGTACTTC. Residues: CASSLLAGDPDEQYF.

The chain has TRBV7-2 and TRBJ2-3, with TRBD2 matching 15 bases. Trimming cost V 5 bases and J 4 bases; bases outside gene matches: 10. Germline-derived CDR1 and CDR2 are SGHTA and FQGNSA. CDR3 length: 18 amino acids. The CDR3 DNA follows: TGTGCCAGCAGCACCACCCATGGGACTAGCGGGGGGCCAGATACGCAGTATTTT. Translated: CASSTTHGTSGGPDTQYF.